Each of the 13 T cell receptor beta chains below was sequenced from the same sample in a study of CD8 T cells in Susac syndrome. The RNA input was roughly 0.45 to 1 ug, and it was reverse transcribed with random hexamers. TCRdb passed the immunoSEQ multiplex PCR reads through MiXCR, listing each CDR3 protein once. The table lists approximately 180,000 distinct CDR3 sequences, roughly 95% of them singletons, with approximately 0.09% in the top ten. Sequenced input: CD4+ T cells from PBMCs. All receptors derive from a human donor with multiple sclerosis.

The chain combines TRBV20-1 with TRBJ2-7, with D perhaps matching TRBD1 or TRBD2 (5 bases each). Germline CDR1 DFQATT, CDR2 SNEGSKA (reference sequence). This CDR3 is 10 amino acids long. Trimming pared 6 bases from V and 7 bases from J, leaving 10 bases between. The CDR3, as DNA: TGCAGTGCCGGGGCCAGGGAGCAGTACTTC. This translates into CSAGAREQYF.

This chain connects TRBV6-5 to TRBJ1-2; 9 bases map to TRBD1. This CDR3 spans 14 amino acids. Germline CDR1 is MNHEY and CDR2 is SVGAGI. V lost 6 bases, J lost 8 bases, and 10 bases stayed unmatched. CDR3 amino acids: CASRLQGARGGYTF. The CDR3 DNA follows: TGTGCCAGCAGATTACAGGGGGCGAGAGGCGGCTACACCTTC.

The V and J genes are TRBV20-1 and TRBJ1-6; perhaps TRBD1 as D (6 bases). V was shortened by 0 bases and J by 9 bases, with 12 bases between the two germline ends. CDR1 is DFQATT and CDR2 is SNEGSKA in the germline V gene (reference sequence). The CDR3 extends over 14 amino acids. The CDR3 bases are TGCAGTGCTAGAGAGCAGGGGCCGATTTCACCCCTCCACTTT. Amino acids: CSAREQGPISPLHF.

There are a few counts of this clonotype. The chain uses TRBV11-2 and TRBJ2-1; maybe TRBD2 (6 bases). CDR1 is SGHAT and CDR2 is FQNNGV in the germline V gene. The germline V and J ends were trimmed by 5 bases and 6 bases, with 17 bases remaining between them. The CDR3 is made up of 15 amino acids. CDR3 in amino acids: CASSLGLAGSNEQFF. The DNA for the CDR3 is TGTGCCAGCAGCCTCGGACTGGCGGGGTCCAATGAGCAGTTCTTC.

V usage is TRBV18 and J usage is TRBJ2-5, with D tentatively TRBD1 or TRBD2 (7 bases each). CDR3 length: 17 amino acids. CDR1 and CDR2 from the germline V gene are KGHSH and LQKENI. Trimming removed 2 bases from V and 0 bases from J, with 16 bases in between. The CDR3 sequence is CASSPTTRGGHQETQYF. CDR3 nucleotide sequence: TGTGCCAGCTCACCAACAACCAGGGGGGGCCACCAAGAGACCCAGTACTTC.

This chain joins TRBV29-1 and TRBJ2-7; tentatively, D is TRBD1 (6 bases). Germline V gives CDR1 SQVTM, CDR2 ANQGSEA. The V end lost 7 bases, the J end lost 1 base, and 8 bases lay between the germline ends. The CDR3 spans 11 residues. The CDR3 sequence is CSGQESYEQYF. The CDR3 bases are TGCAGCGGACAGGAGTCCTACGAGCAGTACTTC.

The chain couples TRBV29-1 to TRBJ1-5; TRBD1 might be the D (5 bases). The germline gives CDR1 SQVTM, CDR2 ANQGSEA. V lost 4 bases to trimming and J lost 3 bases, with 10 bases between them. The CDR3 spans 13 residues. CDR3 sequence: CSVAGDLNQPQHF. The CDR3 DNA is TGCAGCGTTGCCGGGGACCTCAATCAGCCCCAGCATTTT.

The genes are TRBV5-1 and TRBJ2-1, with 8 nucleotides matching TRBD2. The V gene end was trimmed by 0 bases and the J gene end by 7 bases; junction bases not matched to a gene: 6. The CDR3 contains 15 residues. CDR1 and CDR2 from the germline V gene are SGHRS and YFSETQ. DNA of the CDR3: TGCGCCAGCAGCTTGGCGCGGGGGGAGCTGAATGAGCAGTTCTTC. Translating it yields CASSLARGELNEQFF.

This clonotype came up a few times. The chain has TRBV12-3 or TRBV12-4 and TRBJ2-1; 7 bases line up with TRBD1. The CDR3 spans 13 residues. J lost 5 bases, V lost 6 bases, and 4 bases had no gene match. This CDR3 reads CASSLGTDNEQFF. The CDR3 DNA sequence: TGTGCCAGCAGCCTAGGGACAGACAATGAGCAGTTCTTC.

This clonotype occurred once. The chain has TRBV3-1 and TRBJ1-3, with D unclear. CDR1 is LGHDT, CDR2 YNNKEL, per germline (reference sequence). This CDR3 comprises 13 residues. V gave up 1 base and J gave up 4 bases, with 5 bases separating them. The CDR3 DNA reads TGTGCCAGCAGCCAAGGGACCGGAAACACCATATATTTT. This codes for CASSQGTGNTIYF. Full variable domain (remainder filled in from reference TRBV3-1 and TRBJ1-3): DTAVSQTPKYLVTQMGNDKSIKCEQNLGHDTMYWYKQDSKKFLKIMFSYNNKELIINETVPNRFSPKSPDKAHLNLHINSLELGDSAVYFCASSQGTGNTIYFGEGSWLTVV.

The J gene is TRBJ1-2, the V gene TRBV10-3; 7 bases map to TRBD1. The V gene end was trimmed by 3 bases and the J gene end by 2 bases; junction bases not matched to a gene: 9. Germline assignment: CDR1 ENHRY and CDR2 SYGVKD. The CDR3 has 16 residues. The CDR3 DNA is TGTGCCATCAGTGAAATAGGAGGGACAGCCAACTATGGCTACACCTTC. This sequence encodes CAISEIGGTANYGYTF.

The chain recombines TRBV7-2 with TRBJ2-7; D is undetermined. Germline CDR1 is SGHTA and CDR2 is FQGNSA. This CDR3 has 11 amino acids. The V end was cut by 2 bases, the J end by 4 bases, with 3 bases between. Here the CDR3 DNA reads TGTGCCAGCAGCTTAAAGTACGAGCAGTACTTC. Its translation: CASSLKYEQYF.

The chain couples TRBV20-1 to TRBJ1-1; D is unclear. The CDR3 spans 13 residues. Trimming pared 2 bases from V and 4 bases from J, leaving 11 bases between. The germline V gene encodes CDR1 DFQATT and CDR2 SNEGSKA (reference sequence). The CDR3 DNA reads as TGCAGTGCTAGATACGGGAGAATCACTGAAGCTTTCTTT. This translates into CSARYGRITEAFF.